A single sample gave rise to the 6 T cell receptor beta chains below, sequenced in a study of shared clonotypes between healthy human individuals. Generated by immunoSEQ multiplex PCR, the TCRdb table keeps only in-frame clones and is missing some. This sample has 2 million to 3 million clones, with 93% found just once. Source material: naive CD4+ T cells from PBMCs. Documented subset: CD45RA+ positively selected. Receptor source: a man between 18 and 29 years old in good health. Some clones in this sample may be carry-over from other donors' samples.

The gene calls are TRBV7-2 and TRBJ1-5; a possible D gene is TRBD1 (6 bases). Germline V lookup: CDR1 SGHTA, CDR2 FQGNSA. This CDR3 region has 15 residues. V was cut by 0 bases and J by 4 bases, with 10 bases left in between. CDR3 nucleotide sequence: TGTGCCAGCAGCTTAGCGTCAGGGGCGAATCAGCCCCAGCATTTT. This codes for CASSLASGANQPQHF.

The CDR3 DNA sequence: TGCGCCAGCAGCTTAAGTCCGGGACTAGCCTACAATGAGCAGTTCTTC. This codes for CASSLSPGLAYNEQFF. J is TRBJ2-1 and V is TRBV5-1; 8 nucleotides line up with TRBD2. With V trimmed by 2 bases and J by 2 bases, 6 bases remained unmatched. The germline V gene has CDR1 SGHRS and CDR2 YFSETQ. The CDR3 loop spans 16 amino acids.

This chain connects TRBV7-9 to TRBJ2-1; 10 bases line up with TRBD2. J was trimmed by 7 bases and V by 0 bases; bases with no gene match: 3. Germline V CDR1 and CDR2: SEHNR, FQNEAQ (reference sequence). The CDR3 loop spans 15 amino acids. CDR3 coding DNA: TGTGCCAGCAGCTTAGCCGGGACTAGCGAAAATGAGCAGTTCTTC. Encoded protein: CASSLAGTSENEQFF. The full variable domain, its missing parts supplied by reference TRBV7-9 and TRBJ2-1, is DTGVSQNPRHKITKRGQNVTFRCDPISEHNRLYWYRQTLGQGPEFLTYFQNEAQLEKSRLLSDRFSAERPKGSFSTLEIQRTEQGDSAMYLCASSLAGTSENEQFFGPGTRLTVL.

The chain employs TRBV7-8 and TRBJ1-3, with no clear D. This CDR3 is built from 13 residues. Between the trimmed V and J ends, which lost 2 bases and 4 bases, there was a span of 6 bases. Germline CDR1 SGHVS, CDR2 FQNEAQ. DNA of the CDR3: TGTGCCAGCAGCTTATCACACGGAAACACCATATATTTT. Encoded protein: CASSLSHGNTIYF.

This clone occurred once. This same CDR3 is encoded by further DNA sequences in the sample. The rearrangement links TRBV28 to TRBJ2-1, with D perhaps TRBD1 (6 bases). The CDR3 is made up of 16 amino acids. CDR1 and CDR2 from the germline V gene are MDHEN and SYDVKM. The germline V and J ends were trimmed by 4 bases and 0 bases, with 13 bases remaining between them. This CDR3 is CASSSRQASSYNEQFF. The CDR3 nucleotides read TGTGCCAGCAGTTCGAGACAGGCTAGCTCCTACAATGAGCAGTTCTTC.

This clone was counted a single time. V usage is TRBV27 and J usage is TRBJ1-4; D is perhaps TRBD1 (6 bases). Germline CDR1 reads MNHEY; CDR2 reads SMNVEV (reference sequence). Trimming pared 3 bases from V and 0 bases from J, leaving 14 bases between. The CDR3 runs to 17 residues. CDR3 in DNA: TGTGCCAGCAGTTTCTCAACTTGGACAGCAACTAATGAAAAACTGTTTTTT. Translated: CASSFSTWTATNEKLFF.